This record concerns one T cell receptor (beta chain) sequence. The CDR3 is 15 amino acids. CDR1 is SGHTS, CDR2 YDEGEE, per germline. With V trimmed by 4 bases and J by 6 bases, 11 bases remained unmatched. The sample comes from a study of blood T cell repertoires in COVID-19. The assay was immunoSEQ multiplex PCR, and TCRdb's table has in-frame clones only and misses some. The profile shows about 160,000 clones, roughly 90% of them singletons. The sample was peripheral blood. The chain couples TRBV5-8 to TRBJ2-3; 7 bases map to TRBD2. The source is a woman between 70 and 85 years old with acute or convalescent COVID-19. Here the CDR3 reads CASSPGTMSGDTQYF. The CDR3 DNA follows: TGTGCCAGCAGCCCCGGGACTATGAGCGGGGATACGCAGTATTTT.